Included here is one T cell receptor (beta chain) sequence, with context. Its target is unknown. The source of the sample is a study of cytomegalovirus exposure and HLA in healthy donors. General study results and limits: Later on, an analysis tied 15,000 to 20,000 TCR beta sequences to HLA alleles at 0.05 false discovery rate.

It was with 60 Vbeta and 13 Jbeta primers that the PCR ran. Repertoires were generated with immunoSEQ multiplex PCR, while TCRdb's copy carries only in-frame clones and drops some. In the table there are 95,000 to 100,000 clones, 60% to 75% of which are singletons. Germline CDR1 is MNHEY and CDR2 is SMNVEV (reference sequence). V lost 6 bases and J 5 bases, leaving 13 bases between the germline ends. This CDR3 spans 14 amino acids. This receptor was taken from a man in his forties or fifties in good health and CMV-seronegative. The sample taken for sequencing was PBMCs. V is TRBV27 and J is TRBJ2-2; perhaps TRBD1 as D (7 bases). DNA of the CDR3: TGTGCCAGCAGAGGGGGCGCGGGGACCGGGGAGCTGTTTTTT. It encodes CASRGGAGTGELFF.